A selection of T cell receptor beta chains follows, all from one sample in a study of CD8 T cells in ankylosing spondylitis. TCRdb re-called the 5' RACE reads through MiXCR, storing one row per CDR3 protein. This table holds 200,000 to 250,000 distinct CDR3 sequences, roughly a tenth found once. Sequencing was done on a sample of blood, either unsorted or a sorted T cell fraction (not recorded which). These receptors all come from a male donor with ankylosing spondylitis or in good health (not recorded which). CDR3s include the opening cysteine and the closing phenylalanine or tryptophan. Each record gives: J gene, V gene, clone size, D gene, CDR3 protein, CDR3 DNA. D genes are given only for firm matches. Rows may omit the clone size; those that give it use once, few, many or a size class.

TRBJ2-5,TRBV7-2,once,-,CASSSFGAGRETQYF,TGTGCCAGCAGCTCCTTCGGGGCGGGTCGAGAGACCCAGTACTTC
TRBJ2-7,TRBV7-9,-,-,CASSLADEQYF,TGTGCCAGCAGCCTTGCAGACGAGCAGTACTTC
TRBJ2-3,TRBV28,few,-,CASSFGRRMGAHADTQYF,TGTGCCAGCAGTTTCGGTCGTCGAATGGGGGCCCACGCAGATACGCAGTATTTT
TRBJ2-7,TRBV20-1,many,-,CSASHRADEQYF,TGCAGTGCTAGCCACAGGGCTGACGAGCAGTACTTC
TRBJ1-4,TRBV21-1,many,-,CASSNGREKLFF,TGTGCCAGCAGCAATGGTCGGGAAAAACTGTTTTTT
TRBJ2-7,TRBV7-9,few,TRBD1,CASSSRTGSHEQYF,TGTGCCAGCAGCTCCCGGACAGGGAGCCACGAGCAGTACTTC
TRBJ1-1,TRBV18,few,-,CASYSTRTEAFF,TGTGCCAGCTATAGCACCCGCACTGAAGCTTTCTTT
TRBJ2-6,TRBV19,many,-,CASSMKGSGANVLTF,TGTGCCAGTAGTATGAAGGGTTCAGGGGCCAACGTCCTGACTTTC
TRBJ2-7,TRBV18,few,-,CASSPPSVTYYEQYF,TGTGCCAGCTCACCACCTTCGGTGACATACTACGAGCAGTACTTC
TRBJ2-6,TRBV10-3,-,TRBD1,CAITEGQVGSGANVLTF,TGTGCCATCACAGAGGGACAGGTGGGCTCTGGGGCCAACGTCCTGACTTTC
TRBJ2-1,TRBV5-1,many,-,CASSLDIGNEQFF,TGCGCCAGCAGCTTGGACATAGGAAATGAGCAGTTCTTC
TRBJ2-1,TRBV5-1,many,-,CASSHIDGGLYNEQFF,TGCGCCAGCAGCCACATCGACGGGGGCCTCTACAATGAGCAGTTCTTC
TRBJ2-7,TRBV5-1,few,-,CARREGSYEQYF,TGCGCCCGTCGAGAGGGGTCCTACGAGCAGTACTTC
TRBJ1-1,TRBV9,many,-,CASSDRHSTEAFF,TGTGCCAGCAGCGATCGACACTCCACTGAAGCTTTCTTT
TRBJ2-3,TRBV12-3/TRBV12-4,few,-,CASRSLRDFYRGGDTQYF,TGTGCCAGCAGGTCCCTCCGGGACTTCTATAGAGGGGGAGATACGCAGTATTTT
TRBJ2-7,TRBV5-6,-,TRBD2,CASRAGGGYSSYEQYF,TGTGCCAGCAGGGCGGGGGGGGGCTACTCCTCCTACGAGCAGTACTTC
TRBJ1-3,TRBV12-3/TRBV12-4,few,-,CASSLGHLAIYF,TGTGCCAGCAGTTTGGGACATCTTGCCATATATTTT